The rows below give T cell receptor beta chains drawn from one sample of a study of shared clonotypes between healthy human individuals. The table came from immunoSEQ multiplex PCR; TCRdb's copy has only in-frame clones and leaves some out. The data hold a few million clones, with around nine tenths observed a single time. The sequenced sample was naive CD4+ T cells sorted from blood. The receptors here all came from a young man in good health. CDR3s include the opening cysteine and the closing phenylalanine or tryptophan. D genes are given only for firm matches. Expanded clones are given a class, and other clones once, few, many or no size at all.

size,V,D,J,CDR3,DNA
.,TRBV11-3,.,TRBJ2-3,CASSLAEGDTQYF,TGTGCCAGCAGCTTAGCAGAAGGAGATACGCAGTATTTT
.,TRBV28,TRBD2,TRBJ2-3,CASTLAGGADTQYF,TGTGCCAGCACCCTAGCGGGGGGGGCAGATACGCAGTATTTT
.,TRBV2,.,TRBJ2-2,CASSENSLNTGELFF,TGTGCCAGCAGTGAAAACAGTTTAAACACCGGGGAGCTGTTTTTT
.,TRBV7-2,.,TRBJ2-7,CASSLRAEDGSRGEQYF,TGTGCCAGCAGCTTAAGGGCAGAGGACGGATCACGGGGTGAGCAGTACTTC
.,TRBV7-2,.,TRBJ1-4,CASSLVRPEGGEKLFF,TGTGCCAGCAGCTTAGTAAGGCCGGAGGGAGGTGAAAAACTGTTTTTT
.,TRBV5-1,TRBD1,TRBJ2-6,CASSLERQGVFSGANVLTF,TGCGCCAGCAGCCTGGAAAGACAGGGGGTTTTTTCTGGGGCCAACGTCCTGACTTTC
.,TRBV5-1,.,TRBJ2-6,CASSLGSSGANVLTF,TGCGCCAGCAGCTTGGGGAGTTCTGGGGCCAACGTCCTGACTTTC
.,TRBV2,.,TRBJ1-6,CASRDRNSPLHF,TGTGCCAGCAGGGACCGAAATTCACCCCTCCACTTT
.,TRBV10-1,.,TRBJ2-7,CASTQIAGGEQYF,TGCGCCAGCACCCAAATAGCAGGAGGCGAGCAGTACTTC
.,TRBV30,.,TRBJ2-3,CAWSLSVDTQYF,TGTGCCTGGAGTCTATCGGTAGATACGCAGTATTTT
.,TRBV27,.,TRBJ2-7,CASSRTGRSISYEQYF,TGTGCCAGCAGTCGTACGGGACGGAGCATTTCCTACGAGCAGTACTTC
few,TRBV5-5,TRBD1,TRBJ1-6,CASSQGQAFNNSPLHF,TGTGCCAGCAGCCAGGGACAGGCGTTTAATAATTCACCCCTCCACTTT
.,TRBV6-1,TRBD2,TRBJ2-7,CASTRTSGDSYEQYF,TGTGCCAGCACCCGGACTAGCGGCGACTCCTACGAGCAGTACTTC
.,TRBV19,TRBD1,TRBJ2-2,CASSEGQGGITGELFF,TGTGCCAGTAGTGAAGGACAGGGAGGTATTACCGGGGAGCTGTTTTTT
.,TRBV6-5,.,TRBJ2-2,CASSPGSLYTGELFF,TGTGCCAGCAGTCCAGGGTCCTTGTACACCGGGGAGCTGTTTTTT
.,TRBV7-9,.,TRBJ2-5,CASSSTGNQETQYF,TGTGCCAGCAGTTCCACAGGGAACCAAGAGACCCAGTACTTC
.,TRBV7-9,.,TRBJ1-2,CASSGTSLFYGYTF,TGTGCCAGCAGCGGGACGTCGCTATTCTATGGCTACACCTTC
.,TRBV18,.,TRBJ2-5,CASSLVYNGKEGQETQYF,TGTGCCAGCTCACTCGTCTATAACGGGAAAGAGGGGCAAGAGACCCAGTACTTC
.,TRBV29-1,TRBD2,TRBJ2-3,CSVTGLAGGSGTDTQYF,TGCAGCGTTACGGGACTAGCGGGAGGGAGTGGCACAGATACGCAGTATTTT
.,TRBV10-3,.,TRBJ1-1,CAISDRGGNTEAFF,TGTGCCATCAGTGATCGGGGAGGGAACACTGAAGCTTTCTTT
.,TRBV7-2,.,TRBJ1-1,CASSSEAGNTEAFF,TGTGCCAGCAGCTCCGAGGCCGGAAACACTGAAGCTTTCTTT
.,TRBV6-5,.,TRBJ2-5,CASRTVGQETQYF,TGTGCCAGCAGAACAGTGGGTCAAGAGACCCAGTACTTC
.,TRBV7-9,TRBD2,TRBJ2-3,CASSLLTSGEWDTQYF,TGTGCCAGCAGCTTACTGACTAGCGGGGAATGGGATACGCAGTATTTT
.,TRBV5-3,TRBD2,TRBJ2-1,CARRLAGVGYNEQFF,TGTGCCAGACGGCTAGCGGGAGTTGGGTACAATGAGCAGTTCTTC
.,TRBV30,TRBD1,TRBJ1-2,CAWGRDSNYGYTF,TGTGCCTGGGGGAGGGACAGTAACTATGGCTACACCTTC
.,TRBV6-5,.,TRBJ1-3,CASSYSTSGNTIYF,TGTGCCAGCAGTTACTCGACCTCTGGAAACACCATATATTTT
.,TRBV9,.,TRBJ2-1,CASRGGTGGPIETSGMYNEQFF,TGTGCCAGCCGCGGGGGGACAGGGGGTCCTATCGAGACTAGCGGGATGTACAATGAGCAGTTCTTC
.,TRBV5-1,.,TRBJ2-5,CASQQLPGARETQYF,TGCGCCAGCCAACAGCTACCGGGGGCGAGGGAGACCCAGTACTTC
once,TRBV5-4,.,TRBJ2-1,CASSSALGSYNEQFF,TGTGCCAGCAGTTCCGCGTTGGGCTCCTACAATGAGCAGTTCTTC
.,TRBV6-1,.,TRBJ1-5,CASRPGDAGNQPQHF,TGTGCCAGCAGACCCGGGGATGCCGGCAATCAGCCCCAGCATTTT
.,TRBV7-2,.,TRBJ1-4,CASSPVVGTLATNEKLFF,TGTGCCAGCAGCCCGGTAGTTGGTACCCTTGCAACTAATGAAAAACTGTTTTTT